These T cell receptor beta chains were read from a single sample in a study of blood T cell repertoires in COVID-19. Data came from immunoSEQ multiplex PCR; TCRdb stores just in-frame clones and leaves some out. The sample holds 300,000 or so clones, about 93% seen once. The sample taken for sequencing was PBMCs or T cells enriched from blood (not recorded which). These receptors came from a woman aged 30 to 39 who had recovered from COVID-19. Both conserved end residues are part of each CDR3. D genes are given only for firm matches. The size entry is marked missing in some rows and otherwise reads once, few, many or a size class.

>-|-|TRBV27|TRBJ2-5
TGTGCCAGCAGCCCTGCCATTTTGGACATCCAAGAGACCCAGTACTTC
CASSPAILDIQETQYF
>-|TRBD1|TRBV27|TRBJ2-7
TGTGCCAGCAGTATTACCGGGACAGGGGTATCACGCGAGCAGTACTTC
CASSITGTGVSREQYF
>-|TRBD2|TRBV29-1|TRBJ2-7
TGCAGCGTTTTAGCGAGCGGGAGTCCCTACGAGCAGTACTTC
CSVLASGSPYEQYF
>-|-|TRBV19|TRBJ2-3
TGTGCCAGTAGTGTCGGGAAGACAGATACGCAGTATTTT
CASSVGKTDTQYF
>-|TRBD2|TRBV4-1|TRBJ2-1
TGCGCCAGCAGCCAGCCGGGACTAGCGGACAATGAGCAGTTCTTC
CASSQPGLADNEQFF
>-|-|TRBV15|TRBJ1-6
TGTGCCACCAGCAGAGACGGAACAGGGATCGATTCACCCCTCCACTTT
CATSRDGTGIDSPLHF
>once|TRBD1|TRBV3-1/TRBV3-2|TRBJ1-3
TGTGCCAGCAGCCAGCCCGGGACAGGCGCATTAAACACCATATATTTT
CASSQPGTGALNTIYF
>once|-|TRBV7-6|TRBJ1-5
TGTGCCAGCAGCCCCAGGGATGGGCCCCAGCATTTT
CASSPRDGPQHF
>-|TRBD1|TRBV5-5|TRBJ2-7
TGTGCCAGCAGCGGGACAGGAAAAGTCTACGAGCAGTACTTC
CASSGTGKVYEQYF
>-|TRBD2|TRBV30|TRBJ2-1
TGTGCCTGGACTGGCTTCGGCGGGAGTTACGAGCAGTTCTTC
CAWTGFGGSYEQFF
>-|TRBD1|TRBV27|TRBJ2-7
TGTGCCAGCAGGTGGTCCGGGACAGGGCCCTACGAGCAGTACTTC
CASRWSGTGPYEQYF
>-|-|TRBV18|TRBJ1-5
TGTGCCAGCTCACACCCTACCATCCTCGGCAGGTTTTATAGCAATCAGCCCCAGCATTTT
CASSHPTILGRFYSNQPQHF
>-|TRBD1|TRBV28|TRBJ2-2
TGTGCCAGCAGGCCGGGACAGGGGGATGGCGGGGAGCTGTTTTTT
CASRPGQGDGGELFF
>-|TRBD1|TRBV10-1|TRBJ2-5
TGCGCCAGCAGTGACCACGGGACAGGTCAATCAGAGACCCAGTACTTC
CASSDHGTGQSETQYF
>-|TRBD2|TRBV29-1|TRBJ2-1
TGCAGCGTTGAAGATCATAGGACTAGCGCCCCTGGGTTCTTC
CSVEDHRTSAPGFF
>once|TRBD2|TRBV5-1|TRBJ2-1
TGCGCCAGCAGCTTTGGACTAGCGGGAGGGCCGAGTGAGCAGTTCTTC
CASSFGLAGGPSEQFF
>-|TRBD1|TRBV28|TRBJ2-7
TGTGCCAGCAGTTCCCAGGGGGCTGGGGCCTACGAGCAGTACTTC
CASSSQGAGAYEQYF
>-|TRBD2|TRBV24-1|TRBJ2-2
TGTGCCACCAGTGATTCCACTAGCGGGATTACCGGGGAGCTGTTTTTT
CATSDSTSGITGELFF
>-|-|TRBV28|TRBJ2-3
TGTGCCAGCAGTTTAAATGGCGGGTTAAGCACAGATACGCAGTATTTT
CASSLNGGLSTDTQYF
>-|-|TRBV5-5|TRBJ2-1
TGTGCCAGCAGCTTGTCGGGACTTAACAATGAGCAGTTCTTC
CASSLSGLNNEQFF
>-|-|TRBV6-2/TRBV6-3|TRBJ2-1
TGTGCCAGCAGTTGGTCCTACGATGAGCAGTTCTTC
CASSWSYDEQFF
>-|-|TRBV18|TRBJ1-4
TGTGCCAGCTCACCACCGTCCCTGGCGGAGGAAAAACTGTTTTTT
CASSPPSLAEEKLFF
>-|TRBD2|TRBV27|TRBJ2-1
TGTGCCAGCAGCTCCCTAGCGGGAGATTACAATGAGCAGTTCTTC
CASSSLAGDYNEQFF
>-|TRBD1|TRBV2|TRBJ1-1
TGTGCCAGCAGTATGGACAGGGTGAACACTGAAGCTTTCTTT
CASSMDRVNTEAFF
>few|-|TRBV2|TRBJ2-3
TGTGCTACAGGACAGAGGACAGATACGCAGTATTTT
CATGQRTDTQYF